The 10 T cell receptor beta chains below all came from one sample that was sequenced in a study of radiation and T cells in renal cell carcinoma. Treatment indicated: treatment-naive control, cytoreductive nephrectomy. TCRdb's table, derived via immunoSEQ multiplex PCR, lists solely in-frame clones and lacks some. The sample records around 8,600 clones, about 61% being singletons. The sequencing used tumor tissue, collected from a patient whose treatment was nephrectomy without radiotherapy. The receptors stem from a woman aged 70-85 years with renal cell carcinoma.

The chain links TRBV5-8 to TRBJ1-4; D is possibly TRBD1 (6 bases). Germline-derived CDR1 and CDR2 are SGHTS and YDEGEE. CDR3 size: 15 residues. Trimming took 4 bases from V and 8 from J, leaving 18 bases between them. The CDR3 nucleotides read TGTGCCAGCAGCCCCGGCCGGGGGCTACAAGAAAAACTGTTTTTT. It translates to CASSPGRGLQEKLFF.

This CDR3 reads CASSSGFSYNSPLHF. The CDR3 coding sequence is TGTGCCAGCAGTTCAGGGTTCTCCTATAATTCACCCCTCCACTTT. The J gene is TRBJ1-6, the V gene TRBV27; D possibly corresponds to TRBD1 (5 bases). The germline V gene encodes CDR1 MNHEY and CDR2 SMNVEV (reference sequence). The CDR3 is made up of 15 amino acids. V lost 4 bases and J 0 bases, leaving 7 bases between the germline ends.

This clone is judged medium-sized. J is TRBJ1-2 and V is TRBV5-6; 12 bases fit TRBD1. Germline V lookup: CDR1 SGHDT, CDR2 YYEEEE. The CDR3 sequence is 14 residues long. With 3 bases clipped from V and 5 bases from J, the junction kept 2 bases outside the gene matches. The CDR3 bases are TGTGCCAGCAGCTCGGGACAGGGGGCATATGGCTACACCTTC. It codes for CASSSGQGAYGYTF.

This clone was observed a handful of times. The CDR3 region is CASSVMGRTEAFF. CDR3 in DNA: TGTGCCAGCAGTGTTATGGGCCGGACTGAAGCTTTCTTT. The chain employs TRBV28 and TRBJ1-1; no clear D. The CDR3 has 13 amino acids. Trimming pared 5 bases from V and 5 bases from J, leaving 12 bases between. Germline V CDR1 and CDR2: MDHEN, SYDVKM.

V and J are TRBV29-1 and TRBJ1-1; 11 positions agree with TRBD1. The V segment lost 0 bases and the J segment 11 bases; nucleotides outside the gene matches: 5. The CDR3 covers 13 residues. CDR1 SQVTM and CDR2 ANQGSEA come from the germline V gene. CDR3 nucleotides: TGCAGCGTTGAAGATCTAGGGGACAGGGGGGCTTTCTTT. The encoded protein is CSVEDLGDRGAFF.

The gene calls are TRBV7-9 and TRBJ2-2, with D possibly matching TRBD1 (5 bases). From germline, CDR1 is SEHNR and CDR2 FQNEAQ (reference sequence). This CDR3 has 15 amino acids. V gave up 1 base and J gave up 6 bases, with 12 bases separating them. CDR3 DNA: TGTGCCAGCAGCTTAGGACAGCCCAACGCCGGGGAGCTGTTTTTT. Its protein is CASSLGQPNAGELFF.

V usage is TRBV25-1 and J usage is TRBJ2-5; no definite D call. This CDR3 is built from 14 residues. Germline CDR1 is MGHDK and CDR2 is SYGVNS. V lost 1 base and J lost 7, with 13 bases in between. CDR3 sequence: CASSESGSVRTQYF. The CDR3 bases are TGTGCCAGCAGTGAATCAGGCAGCGTGAGGACCCAGTACTTC.

In nucleotides, the CDR3 is TGCGCCAGCAGCTATCTCGGGGATGAGCAGTTCTTC. Encoded protein: CASSYLGDEQFF. The chain uses TRBV5-1 and TRBJ2-1, with a weak D call TRBD2 (5 bases). The CDR3 is 12 residues long. V dropped 3 bases and J dropped 8 bases, with 9 bases sitting between them. In germline, CDR1 is SGHRS, CDR2 YFSETQ.

This rearrangement joins TRBV11-2 to TRBJ1-6, with D possibly being TRBD1 (5 bases). This CDR3 region has 15 residues. Trimming removed 0 bases at V and 7 bases at J, with 10 bases between. Germline CDR1 is SGHAT and CDR2 is FQNNGV. CDR3 nucleotides: TGTGCCAGCAGCTTAGATGGGGGGAGCAATTCACCCCTCCACTTT. Amino acid sequence: CASSLDGGSNSPLHF.

The V gene is TRBV10-1, the J gene TRBJ1-6; D is unresolved. The CDR3 sequence is 18 residues long. Germline CDR1 reads WNHNN; CDR2 reads SYGVQD (reference sequence). V was shortened by 6 bases and J by 0 bases, with 18 bases between the two germline ends. The CDR3 nucleotides are TGCGCCAGCAGAATCGGAGGACCATCCGTCTCCTATAATTCACCCCTCCACTTT. It encodes CASRIGGPSVSYNSPLHF.